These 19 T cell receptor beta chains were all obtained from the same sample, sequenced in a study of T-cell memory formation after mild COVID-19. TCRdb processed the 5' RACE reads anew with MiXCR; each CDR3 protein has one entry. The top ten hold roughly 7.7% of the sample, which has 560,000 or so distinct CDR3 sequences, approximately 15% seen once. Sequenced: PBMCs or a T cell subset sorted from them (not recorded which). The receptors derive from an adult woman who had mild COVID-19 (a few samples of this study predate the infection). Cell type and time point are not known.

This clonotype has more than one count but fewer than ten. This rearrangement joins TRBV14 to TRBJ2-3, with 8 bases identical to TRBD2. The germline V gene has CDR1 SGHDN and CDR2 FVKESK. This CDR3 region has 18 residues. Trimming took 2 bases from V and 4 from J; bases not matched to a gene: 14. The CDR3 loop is CASSQLAGSGSLPDTQYF. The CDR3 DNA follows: TGTGCCAGCAGCCAACTCGCCGGGAGCGGGAGCCTCCCAGATACGCAGTATTTT.

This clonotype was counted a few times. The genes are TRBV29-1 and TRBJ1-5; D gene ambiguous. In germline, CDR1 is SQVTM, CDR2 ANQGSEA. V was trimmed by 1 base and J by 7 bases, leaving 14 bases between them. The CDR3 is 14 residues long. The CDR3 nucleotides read TGCAGCGTTGAAGGTTCGTCAGTAGGGCAGCCCCAGCATTTT. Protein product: CSVEGSSVGQPQHF.

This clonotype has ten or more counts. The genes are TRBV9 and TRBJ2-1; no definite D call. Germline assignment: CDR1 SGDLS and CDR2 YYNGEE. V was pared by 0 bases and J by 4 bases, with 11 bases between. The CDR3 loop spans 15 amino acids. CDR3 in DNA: TGTGCCAGCAGCGTAGGGGTGGGCCCTTACAATGAGCAGTTCTTC. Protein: CASSVGVGPYNEQFF.

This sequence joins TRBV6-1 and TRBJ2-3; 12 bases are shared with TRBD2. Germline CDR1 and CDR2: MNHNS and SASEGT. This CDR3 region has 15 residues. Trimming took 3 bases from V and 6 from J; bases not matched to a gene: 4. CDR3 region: CASSDAGTSGDTQYF. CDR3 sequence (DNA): TGTGCCAGCAGTGACGCCGGGACTAGCGGGGATACGCAGTATTTT.

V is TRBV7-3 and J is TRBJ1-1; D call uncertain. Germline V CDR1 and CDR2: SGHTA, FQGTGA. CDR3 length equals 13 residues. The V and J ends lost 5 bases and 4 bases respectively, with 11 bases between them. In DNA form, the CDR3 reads TGTGCCAGCAGCCCCCTTGTGGGCACTGAAGCTTTCTTT. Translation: CASSPLVGTEAFF.

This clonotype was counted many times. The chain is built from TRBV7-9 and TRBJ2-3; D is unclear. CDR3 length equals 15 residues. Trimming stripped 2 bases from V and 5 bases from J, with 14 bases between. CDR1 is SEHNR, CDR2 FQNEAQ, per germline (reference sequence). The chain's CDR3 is CASSLTPRPRDTQYF. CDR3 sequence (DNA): TGTGCCAGCAGCTTAACCCCCCGTCCGCGAGATACGCAGTATTTT.

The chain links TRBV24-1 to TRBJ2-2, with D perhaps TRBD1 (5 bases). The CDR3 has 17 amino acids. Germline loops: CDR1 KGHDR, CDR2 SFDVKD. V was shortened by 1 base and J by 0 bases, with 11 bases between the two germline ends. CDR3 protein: CATSDFTGTTNTGELFF. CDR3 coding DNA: TGTGCCACCAGTGATTTTACAGGAACTACGAACACCGGGGAGCTGTTTTTT.

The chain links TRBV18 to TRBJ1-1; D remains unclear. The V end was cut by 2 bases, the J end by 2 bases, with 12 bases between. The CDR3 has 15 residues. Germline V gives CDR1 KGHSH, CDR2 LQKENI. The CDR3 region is CASSPSLKVNTEAFF. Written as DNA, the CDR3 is TGTGCCAGCTCACCATCATTGAAGGTTAACACTGAAGCTTTCTTT.

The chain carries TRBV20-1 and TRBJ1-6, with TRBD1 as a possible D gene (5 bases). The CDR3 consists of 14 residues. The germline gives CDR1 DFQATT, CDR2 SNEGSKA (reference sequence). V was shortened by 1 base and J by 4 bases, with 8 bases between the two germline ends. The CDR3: CSARGQGYNSPLHF. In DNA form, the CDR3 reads TGCAGTGCTAGAGGGCAGGGATATAATTCACCCCTCCACTTT.

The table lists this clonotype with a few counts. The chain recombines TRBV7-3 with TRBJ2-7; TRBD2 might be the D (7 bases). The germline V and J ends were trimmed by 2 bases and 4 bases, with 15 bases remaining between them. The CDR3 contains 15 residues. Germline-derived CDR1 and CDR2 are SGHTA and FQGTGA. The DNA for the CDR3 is TGTGCCAGCAGCTTAGTCGCGGGGGCCTGGTACGAGCAGTACTTC. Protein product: CASSLVAGAWYEQYF. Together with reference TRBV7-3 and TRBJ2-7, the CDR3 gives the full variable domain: GAGVSQTPSNKVTEKGKYVELRCDPISGHTALYWYRQSLGQGPEFLIYFQGTGAADDSGLPNDRFFAVRPEGSVSTLKIQRTERGDSAVYLCASSLVAGAWYEQYFGPGTRLTVT.

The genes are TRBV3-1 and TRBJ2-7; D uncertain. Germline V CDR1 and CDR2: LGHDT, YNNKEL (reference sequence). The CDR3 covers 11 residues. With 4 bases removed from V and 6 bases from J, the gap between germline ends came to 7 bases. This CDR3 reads CASSRALEQYF. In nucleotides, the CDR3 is TGTGCCAGCAGCCGAGCGCTCGAGCAGTACTTC.

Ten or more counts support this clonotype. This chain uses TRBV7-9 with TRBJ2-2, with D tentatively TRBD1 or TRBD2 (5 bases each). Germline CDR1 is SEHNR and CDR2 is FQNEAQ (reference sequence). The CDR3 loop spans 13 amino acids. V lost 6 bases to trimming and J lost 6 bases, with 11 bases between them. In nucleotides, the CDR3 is TGTGCCAGCAGTTTGGTGGGGGCCGGGGAGCTGTTTTTT. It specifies CASSLVGAGELFF. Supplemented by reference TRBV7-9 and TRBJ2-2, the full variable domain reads DTGVSQNPRHKITKRGQNVTFRCDPISEHNRLYWYRQTLGQGPEFLTYFQNEAQLEKSRLLSDRFSAERPKGSFSTLEIQRTEQGDSAMYLCASSLVGAGELFFGEGSRLTVL.

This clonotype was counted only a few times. CDR3 protein: CASSQGGQAYEQYF. CDR3 nucleotide sequence: TGTGCCAGCAGCCAAGGGGGACAGGCCTACGAGCAGTACTTC. The chain has TRBV3-1 and TRBJ2-7, with 8 positions matching TRBD1. The germline V gene encodes CDR1 LGHDT and CDR2 YNNKEL (reference sequence). The V gene end was trimmed by 1 base and the J gene end by 2 bases; junction bases not matched to a gene: 1. CDR3 size: 14 residues.

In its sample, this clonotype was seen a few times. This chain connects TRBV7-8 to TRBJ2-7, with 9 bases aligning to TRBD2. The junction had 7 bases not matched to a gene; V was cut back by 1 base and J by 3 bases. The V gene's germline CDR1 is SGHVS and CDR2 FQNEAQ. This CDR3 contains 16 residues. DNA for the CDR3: TGTGCCAGCAGCTTAGGGCTAGCGGGGAATGGCTACGAGCAGTACTTC. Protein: CASSLGLAGNGYEQYF.

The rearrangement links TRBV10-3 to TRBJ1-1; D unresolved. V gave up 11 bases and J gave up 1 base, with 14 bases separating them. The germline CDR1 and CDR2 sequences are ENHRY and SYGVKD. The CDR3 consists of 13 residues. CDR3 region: CASAGRENTEAFF. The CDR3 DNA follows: TGTGCCTCGGCAGGCCGGGAGAACACTGAAGCTTTCTTT.

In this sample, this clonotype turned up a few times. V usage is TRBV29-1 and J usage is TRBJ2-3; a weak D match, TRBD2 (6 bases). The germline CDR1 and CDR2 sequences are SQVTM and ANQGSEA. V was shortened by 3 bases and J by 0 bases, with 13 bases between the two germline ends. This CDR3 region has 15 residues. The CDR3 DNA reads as TGCAGCGTTGAGGTTTTTGCGGGGAGCACAGATACGCAGTATTTT. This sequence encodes CSVEVFAGSTDTQYF.

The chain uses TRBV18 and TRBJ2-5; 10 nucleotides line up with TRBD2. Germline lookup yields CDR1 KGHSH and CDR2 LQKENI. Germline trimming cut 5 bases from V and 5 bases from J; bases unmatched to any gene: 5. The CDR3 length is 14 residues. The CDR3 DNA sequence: TGTGCCAGCTCAGCGGGACTAGCGTCGGAGACCCAGTACTTC. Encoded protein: CASSAGLASETQYF.

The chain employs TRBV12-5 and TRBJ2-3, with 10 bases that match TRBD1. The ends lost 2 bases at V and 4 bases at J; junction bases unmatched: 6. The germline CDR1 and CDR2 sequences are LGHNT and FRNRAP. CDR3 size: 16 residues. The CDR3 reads CASGLFRDRGSDTQYF. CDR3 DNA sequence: TGTGCTAGTGGTTTGTTCCGGGACAGGGGATCAGATACGCAGTATTTT.

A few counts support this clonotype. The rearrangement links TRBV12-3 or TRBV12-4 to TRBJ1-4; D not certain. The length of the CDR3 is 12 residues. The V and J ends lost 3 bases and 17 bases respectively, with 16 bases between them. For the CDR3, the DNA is TGTGCCAGCAGTTTTGGGCGATCGTCTCGTTTTTTT. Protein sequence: CASSFGRSSRFF.